The rows below give T cell receptor beta chains drawn from one sample of a study of blood T cell repertoires in COVID-19. TCRdb's copy holds only in-frame clones and misses some; the assay was immunoSEQ multiplex PCR. This sample has some 99,000 clones, with roughly 84% found just once. Sequencing was carried out using peripheral blood. The source of these receptors is a woman aged 55 to 70 in a cohort sampled during active or convalescent COVID-19. Both conserved end residues are part of each CDR3. The D gene is left open where the match is weak. Size values are once, few and many counts, or a class for expanded clones, and some rows have none.

D,size,J,V,CDR3,DNA
TRBD2,.,TRBJ2-1,TRBV7-3,CASSFGTSPGDEQFF,TGTGCCAGCAGCTTCGGGACTAGTCCCGGGGATGAGCAGTTCTTC
.,.,TRBJ2-3,TRBV3-1/TRBV3-2,CASSLAGTDTQYF,TGTGCCAGCAGCCTAGCGGGCACAGATACGCAGTATTTT
.,.,TRBJ2-1,TRBV7-2,CASSYASGIEQFF,TGTGCCAGCAGCTACGCTTCGGGGATTGAGCAGTTCTTC
.,once,TRBJ1-6,TRBV30,CAWSVLGSSYNSPLHF,TGTGCCTGGAGTGTACTGGGGAGCTCCTATAATTCACCCCTCCACTTT
.,.,TRBJ2-3,TRBV19,CASSVQGPTDTQYF,TGTGCCAGTAGTGTACAGGGCCCCACAGATACGCAGTATTTT
TRBD1,.,TRBJ1-1,TRBV18,CASSPPGTGGYTEAFF,TGTGCCAGCTCACCACCCGGGACAGGGGGGTACACTGAAGCTTTCTTT
TRBD1,.,TRBJ2-1,TRBV9,CASSAQDRAYGEQFF,TGTGCCAGCAGCGCCCAGGACAGGGCATACGGTGAGCAGTTCTTC
TRBD1,.,TRBJ1-2,TRBV7-8,CASSFYEGGSRDRVYGYTF,TGTGCCAGCAGCTTCTATGAAGGAGGGTCCCGGGACAGGGTGTATGGCTACACCTTC
.,.,TRBJ1-3,TRBV11-2,CASSLDRTNGNTIYF,TGTGCCAGCAGCTTAGATAGGACAAACGGAAACACCATATATTTT
TRBD1,.,TRBJ2-7,TRBV9,CASSRDRSVYEQYF,TGTGCCAGCAGCCGGGACAGGTCAGTGTACGAGCAGTACTTC
TRBD2,.,TRBJ2-7,TRBV18,CASSPTTPLAGGLEQYF,TGTGCCAGCTCACCCACCACCCCACTAGCGGGGGGGCTCGAGCAGTACTTC
TRBD1,.,TRBJ2-7,TRBV11-3,CASSPKPTGEFYEQYF,TGTGCCAGCAGCCCCAAACCGACAGGGGAATTCTACGAGCAGTACTTC
.,.,TRBJ1-2,TRBV24-1,CATSDFSHQNYGYTF,TGTGCCACCAGTGATTTTAGCCACCAGAACTATGGCTACACCTTC
.,.,TRBJ1-6,TRBV2,CASILEAPSSPLHF,TGTGCCAGCATTCTAGAGGCCCCAAGTTCACCCCTCCACTTT
.,.,TRBJ1-5,TRBV15,CATSRGNVRGQPQHF,TGTGCCACCAGCAGAGGCAACGTTAGGGGTCAGCCCCAGCATTTT
TRBD1,.,TRBJ1-1,TRBV19,CASSFQTGGSEAFF,TGTGCCAGTAGTTTCCAGACAGGGGGCAGTGAAGCTTTCTTT
.,.,TRBJ2-1,TRBV25-1,CASAAGGYNEQFF,TGTGCCAGCGCCGCCGGGGGCTACAATGAGCAGTTCTTC
.,once,TRBJ2-1,TRBV12-3/TRBV12-4,CASSLDSYNEQFF,TGTGCCAGCAGCTTGGACAGTTACAATGAGCAGTTCTTC
TRBD2,.,TRBJ2-1,TRBV3-1/TRBV3-2,CASSQDILAGWDEQFF,TGTGCCAGCAGCCAAGATATACTAGCGGGCTGGGATGAGCAGTTCTTC
TRBD2,.,TRBJ2-3,TRBV3-1/TRBV3-2,CASNHGLAGGDTQYF,TGTGCCAGCAACCATGGACTAGCGGGAGGCGATACGCAGTATTTT
.,once,TRBJ1-3,TRBV19,CASSTGVSGNTIYF,TGTGCCAGTAGTACAGGGGTCTCTGGAAACACCATATATTTT
TRBD1,.,TRBJ1-2,TRBV2,CASRGTGAINYGYTF,TGTGCCAGCAGGGGGACAGGGGCGATTAACTATGGCTACACCTTC
TRBD1,.,TRBJ1-2,TRBV2,CASRFTGGHGYTF,TGTGCCAGCAGGTTCACAGGGGGACATGGCTACACCTTC
TRBD1,few,TRBJ1-2,TRBV27,CASSALGQTNYGYTF,TGTGCCAGCAGCGCTTTGGGACAGACTAACTATGGCTACACCTTC
.,few,TRBJ1-1,TRBV7-9,CASSGPGHTNTEAFF,TGTGCCAGCAGCGGCCCGGGACATACGAACACTGAAGCTTTCTTT
TRBD1,.,TRBJ2-3,TRBV5-4,CASSLGQGHTDTQYF,TGTGCCAGCAGCTTAGGACAGGGCCACACAGATACGCAGTATTTT
TRBD2,.,TRBJ2-7,TRBV7-2,CASSLAPGLAGGYEQYF,TGTGCCAGCAGCTTAGCGCCAGGACTAGCGGGAGGGTACGAGCAGTACTTC
.,.,TRBJ2-1,TRBV21-1,CASSKSPSGSSYNEQFF,TGTGCCAGCAGCAAAAGTCCTAGCGGGAGCTCCTACAATGAGCAGTTCTTC
.,.,TRBJ2-7,TRBV5-1,CASSPLDMSYEQYF,TGCGCCAGCAGCCCCCTGGACATGAGCTACGAGCAGTACTTC
TRBD1,.,TRBJ1-5,TRBV10-2,CASSETGGLVNQPQHF,TGCGCCAGCAGTGAGACAGGGGGCTTGGTCAATCAGCCCCAGCATTTT
.,.,TRBJ1-5,TRBV6-2/TRBV6-3,CASSYSRGSHSNQPQHF,TGTGCCAGCAGTTACTCGAGGGGGTCCCATAGCAATCAGCCCCAGCATTTT
.,.,TRBJ2-2,TRBV3-1/TRBV3-2,CASSQVSFAGELFF,TGTGCCAGCAGCCAAGTCTCTTTTGCCGGGGAGCTGTTTTTT
TRBD1,.,TRBJ1-5,TRBV19,CASSPEQGLGNQPQHF,TGTGCCAGTAGTCCGGAACAGGGGTTGGGCAATCAGCCCCAGCATTTT
TRBD2,.,TRBJ2-1,TRBV9,CASSVRSGDYNEQFF,TGTGCCAGCAGCGTTCGTAGCGGGGACTACAATGAGCAGTTCTTC
.,few,TRBJ2-5,TRBV19,CASRPAPTVFQETQYF,TGTGCCAGTAGGCCCGCCCCGACAGTTTTCCAAGAGACCCAGTACTTC
.,.,TRBJ2-5,TRBV5-1,CASAHRDLSGTQYF,TGCGCCAGCGCCCACCGGGACTTAAGCGGGACCCAGTACTTC
TRBD1,.,TRBJ1-3,TRBV5-6,CASSLAGTEIIGNTIYF,TGTGCCAGCAGCTTGGCCGGGACAGAGATAATTGGAAACACCATATATTTT
TRBD1,.,TRBJ1-4,TRBV11-2,CASSSDRPNEKLFF,TGTGCCAGCAGCTCGGACAGGCCAAATGAAAAACTGTTTTTT
.,.,TRBJ2-1,TRBV5-1,CASRLGDEQFF,TGCGCCAGCAGGCTGGGCGATGAGCAGTTCTTC
.,.,TRBJ2-1,TRBV29-1,CSVGPRGNYNEQFF,TGCAGCGTTGGGCCTCGGGGGAACTACAATGAGCAGTTCTTC
.,.,TRBJ2-2,TRBV28,CASSLSFAGETTGELFF,TGTGCCAGCAGTTTATCGTTCGCAGGGGAGACCACCGGGGAGCTGTTTTTT
TRBD2,once,TRBJ2-1,TRBV19,CASSMKRRRGSSPAYNEQFF,TGTGCCAGTAGTATGAAGCGGCGGCGGGGGAGTTCCCCAGCCTACAATGAGCAGTTCTTC
TRBD1,.,TRBJ1-5,TRBV19,CASTLTGNTNQPQHF,TGTGCCAGTACCCTGACAGGGAACACCAATCAGCCCCAGCATTTT
.,.,TRBJ1-2,TRBV5-4,CASSLQGFDGYTF,TGTGCCAGCAGCTTGCAGGGGTTTGACGGCTACACCTTC
.,.,TRBJ2-3,TRBV6-5,CASGRSGPQNTQYF,TGTGCCAGCGGCCGTAGCGGACCACAAAATACGCAGTATTTT
TRBD2,.,TRBJ2-2,TRBV11-2,CASSSWTSGDRNTGELFF,TGTGCCAGCAGCTCCTGGACTAGCGGGGACCGGAACACCGGGGAGCTGTTTTTT
.,few,TRBJ1-2,TRBV24-1,CATSDLPPWSGVNYGYTF,TGTGCCACCAGTGATTTGCCCCCCTGGTCGGGAGTAAACTATGGCTACACCTTC
TRBD2,.,TRBJ2-3,TRBV29-1,CSVEIAESSGLTDTQYF,TGCAGCGTTGAGATAGCGGAGTCTAGCGGACTCACAGATACGCAGTATTTT
.,.,TRBJ1-1,TRBV4-2,CASSQETGNAAFF,TGTGCCAGCAGCCAAGAGACGGGGAACGCCGCTTTCTTT
.,.,TRBJ2-1,TRBV5-1,CASKKGGDYNEQFF,TGCGCCAGCAAGAAAGGGGGGGACTACAATGAGCAGTTCTTC
.,.,TRBJ2-3,TRBV5-1,CASSRGQPTDTQYF,TGCGCCAGCAGCCGCGGACAGCCCACAGATACGCAGTATTTT
TRBD1,.,TRBJ1-2,TRBV10-3,CASTPGTGGYGYTF,TGTGCCAGTACCCCCGGGACAGGGGGCTATGGCTACACCTTC
.,.,TRBJ1-5,TRBV19,CATKSGFNQPQHF,TGTGCCACCAAATCCGGGTTCAATCAGCCCCAGCATTTT
.,.,TRBJ1-1,TRBV7-3,CASSSTKDTEAFF,TGTGCCAGCAGCTCGACTAAAGACACTGAAGCTTTCTTT
TRBD1,.,TRBJ2-2,TRBV15,CATSRAPGQGAVTGELFF,TGTGCCACCAGCAGGGCCCCGGGACAGGGGGCAGTCACCGGGGAGCTGTTTTTT